One and the same sample provided the 7 T cell receptor beta chains below, sequenced in a study of T cell clonality in common variable immunodeficiency. TCRdb's copy holds only in-frame clones and misses some; the assay was immunoSEQ multiplex PCR. This sample has 45,000 to 60,000 clones and no singletons, with about 6% in the ten largest. Sequencing used peripheral blood mononuclear cells. The receptor set was obtained from a person between 18 and 70 years old in good health.

This clone was counted ten times or more. The read ends 3 residues early relative to the CDR3; the germline J gene fills the gap. The gene calls are TRBV29-1 and TRBJ1-1; 7 nucleotides line up with TRBD1. Trimming removed 4 bases from V and 1 base from J; junction bases left unmatched: 6. In germline, CDR1 is SQVTM, CDR2 ANQGSEA. This CDR3 is 14 amino acids long. Incomplete CDR3 DNA: TGCAGCGTTGGGCAGGGGGACAGGAACACTGAA. Encoded protein: CSVGQGDRNTE. The whole CDR3 protein is CSVGQGDRNTEAFF.

The table lists this clone with many counts. The CDR3 end lies 3 residues beyond the end of the read and is filled in from the germline J gene. The V call is TRBV5-1, the J call TRBJ2-1; TRBD2 might be the D (6 bases). This CDR3 contains 16 residues. Germline-derived CDR1 and CDR2 are SGHRS and YFSETQ. With 3 bases removed from V and 2 bases from J, the gap between germline ends came to 15 bases. CDR3: CASSSPVAGPYNEQFF. Incomplete CDR3 DNA: TGCGCCAGCAGCTCCCCCGTGGCGGGGCCCTACAATGAG.

This clone showed up many times. The read terminates 3 residues ahead of where the CDR3 ends, so the germline J gene completes it. This chain joins TRBV19 and TRBJ2-4; D not resolved. V lost 2 bases, J lost 0 bases, and 8 bases lay in between. CDR1 LNHDA and CDR2 SQIVND come from the germline V gene (reference sequence). The CDR3 spans 15 residues. The covered CDR3 bases are TGTGCCAGTAGTATATGGCCCCTAGCCAAAAACATT. Translating gives CASSIWPLAKNI. The whole CDR3 region reads CASSIWPLAKNIQYF.

This clone was seen repeatedly, ten times or more. The CDR3 goes on 3 residues after the read ends, and that part is filled in from the germline J gene. V usage is TRBV4-2 and J usage is TRBJ1-5; D is perhaps TRBD1 (6 bases). Trimming pared 0 bases from V and 6 bases from J, leaving 9 bases between. The V gene's germline CDR1 is LGHNA and CDR2 YNFKEQ. CDR3 length: 14 residues. CDR3 DNA, as far as it was read: TGTGCCAGCAGCCAAGACAGGGGCGGTCAGCCC. Its translation is CASSQDRGGQP. The entire CDR3 protein reads CASSQDRGGQPQHF.

This clone was observed at least ten times. The CDR3 loop reads CASSPPGQGETQYF. The covered CDR3 bases are TGTGCCAGCAGTCCACCGGGACAGGGAGAGACC. The rearrangement joins TRBV12-3 or TRBV12-4 to TRBJ2-5, with TRBD1 matching over 9 bases. The sequence runs out 3 residues before the end of the CDR3; the remainder is reconstructed from the germline J gene. The V gene end was trimmed by 5 bases and the J gene end by 4 bases; junction bases not matched to a gene: 5. The length of the CDR3 is 14 residues.

In its sample, this clone was seen many times. The read ends 3 residues before the CDR3 terminus; that terminus is restored from the germline J gene. The genes are TRBV20-1 and TRBJ2-3; D not certain. CDR1 and CDR2 from the germline V gene are DFQATT and SNEGSKA (reference sequence). V lost 8 bases, J lost 3 bases, and 12 bases lay in between. The CDR3 spans 12 residues. Incomplete CDR3 DNA: TGCAGTCCGCTAGTAGGTACAGATACG. Amino acids: CSPLVGTDT. The full CDR3 is CSPLVGTDTQYF.

This clone was seen ten or more times. From the germline J gene comes the end of the CDR3, since the read stops 3 residues before it. The chain has TRBV5-6 and TRBJ1-5, with D possibly being TRBD1 (6 bases). V lost 4 bases and J lost 5, with 16 bases in between. CDR1 is SGHDT and CDR2 is YYEEEE in the germline V gene. The CDR3 has 15 amino acids. The sequenced part of the CDR3 DNA is TGTGCCAGCAGCCTTGGCACAGGGCACGATCAGCCC. It is translated as CASSLGTGHDQP. The CDR3 in its entirety is CASSLGTGHDQPQHF.